The TCR beta chain under discussion was sequenced for a study of blood T cell repertoires in COVID-19. Which cohort a participant joined came from the clinical history participants gave. A COVID-19 case had been met by exposed participants during the 2 weeks before study entry. Germline V gene data show CDR1 as LNHDA and CDR2 as SQIVND (reference sequence). Trimming cost V 7 bases and J 1 base; bases outside gene matches: 9. The CDR3 is 15 amino acids. Libraries were prepared by immunoSEQ multiplex PCR; TCRdb keeps only in-frame clonotypes and omits some of them. Seen here are approximately 340,000 clones, 90% to 95% observed once, and the top ten hold roughly 0.9%.

This sequence joins TRBV19 and TRBJ1-1, with 7 bases identical to TRBD1. The origin of this receptor is a woman between 35 and 50 years old who had been exposed to COVID-19. The sample taken for sequencing was PBMCs or T cells enriched from blood (not recorded which). CDR3 loop: CASTLDRTENTEAFF. CDR3 nucleotides: TGTGCCAGTACCCTGGACAGGACCGAGAACACTGAAGCTTTCTTT.